This record looks at one TCR beta chain sequence and its context. Its antigen is as yet unknown. The junction does not match germline at one end; this may be a read error. Germline CDR1 MNHEY, CDR2 SVGAGI. This CDR3 contains 13 residues. This sample is drawn from a study of blood T cells in healthy people across ages. Using a J-beta primer mix together with a sample-barcoded 5' primer, a second PCR was run for roughly 6 to 12 cycles. No fewer than 3 million CDR3-containing paired-end reads came from each sample. Each CDR3 protein is one row after TCRdb ran MiXCR on the 5' RACE reads. The table includes around 1,500,000 distinct CDR3 sequences, 35% to 45% detected once. Study findings and constraints: Investigators treated diversity estimates from one million T cells as underestimates.

Material: blood. The chain combines TRBV6-5 with TRBJ1-2, with unresolved D. The receptor was isolated from a young woman in good health. Here the CDR3 DNA reads TGTGCCGGCAGTTACTCGTTTACCGATGGCTACACCTTC. Amino acids: CAGSYSFTDGYTF.